The 18 T cell receptor beta chains below come from one sample, sequenced in a study of cytomegalovirus exposure and HLA in healthy donors. Only in-frame clones appear in the TCRdb table, and some are missing; sequencing was by immunoSEQ multiplex PCR. Found here are approximately 72,000 clones, approximately 94% of them singletons; the top ten hold under 0.75%. Sequenced input: PBMCs. The receptors derive from a woman aged 18-30 years in good health and CMV-seronegative.

V gene TRBV30 combines with J gene TRBJ2-2; 9 nucleotides agree with TRBD1. V lost 1 base, J lost 3 bases, and 3 bases stayed unmatched. Per the germline V gene, CDR1 is GTSNPN and CDR2 is SVGIG (reference sequence). The CDR3 consists of 15 residues. The CDR3 loop is CAWSAGDRDTGELFF. DNA for the CDR3: TGTGCCTGGAGTGCAGGGGACAGGGACACCGGGGAGCTGTTTTTT.

This sequence joins TRBV15 and TRBJ2-3; the match to TRBD2 covers 9 bases. Germline CDR1 is LNHNV and CDR2 is YYDKDF (reference sequence). This CDR3 spans 16 amino acids. The V and J ends lost 0 bases and 3 bases, in that order; junction bases with no gene match: 4. This CDR3 is CATSRDGGGATDTQYF. The CDR3 DNA reads TGTGCCACCAGCAGAGACGGCGGGGGGGCGACAGATACGCAGTATTTT.

The rearrangement links TRBV7-2 to TRBJ1-2; 8 bases are a match to TRBD1. CDR1 is SGHTA and CDR2 is FQGNSA in the germline V gene. CDR3 length: 14 amino acids. V lost 2 bases to trimming and J lost 5 bases; unmatched junction nucleotides: 4. The CDR3 DNA reads as TGTGCCAGCAGCTTATTTGGACAGGGATATGGCTACACCTTC. Residues: CASSLFGQGYGYTF.

The rearrangement joins TRBV7-2 to TRBJ1-5, with a possible D match to TRBD1 (5 bases). The V gene lost 1 base and the J gene lost 6 bases, with 16 bases spanning the gap. The germline gives CDR1 SGHTA, CDR2 FQGNSA. The CDR3 covers 16 residues. The CDR3 sequence: CASSLVGGAVTQPQHF. The CDR3 bases are TGTGCCAGCAGCTTAGTTGGTGGGGCGGTAACTCAGCCCCAGCATTTT.

The CDR3 DNA is TGTGCCAGCAGGGGGGGGACATTAGAGACCCAGTACTTC. Its protein is CASRGGTLETQYF. The chain employs TRBV6-5 and TRBJ2-5, with D possibly TRBD2 on 7 matching bases. The V gene's germline CDR1 is MNHEY and CDR2 SVGAGI. The V end was cut by 6 bases, the J end by 4 bases, with 12 bases between. This CDR3 spans 13 amino acids.

The V call is TRBV6-5, the J call TRBJ1-4; D unclear. Per germline, CDR1 MNHEY and CDR2 SVGAGI. The CDR3 is 16 residues long. V lost 1 base and J lost 8, with 17 bases in between. The CDR3 nucleotides read TGTGCCAGCAGTTACTTCCAGCCGAGGGCCGACGAAAAACTGTTTTTT. The encoded protein is CASSYFQPRADEKLFF.

V is TRBV19 and J is TRBJ2-7; 8 nucleotides line up with TRBD1. This CDR3 is 15 amino acids long. Germline trimming cut 1 base from V and 3 bases from J; bases unmatched to any gene: 5. Germline CDR1 reads LNHDA; CDR2 reads SQIVND (reference sequence). The CDR3 nucleotides read TGTGCCAGTAGTATAGTTCAGGGGGCGAACTACGAGCAGTACTTC. This translates into CASSIVQGANYEQYF.

The genes are TRBV5-1 and TRBJ2-7, with 8 bases identical to TRBD1. The CDR3 consists of 14 residues. V lost 3 bases and J lost 4; bases outside the gene matches: 6. Germline values: CDR1 SGHRS, CDR2 YFSETQ. In DNA, the CDR3 is TGCGCCAGCAGCTCTCAGGGGGCTGGGTACGAGCAGTACTTC. This codes for CASSSQGAGYEQYF.

The CDR3 nucleotides are TGTGCCAGCAGTACCGTGACAGGGACTTTTGCAACTAATGAAAAACTGTTTTTT. This sequence encodes CASSTVTGTFATNEKLFF. This chain links TRBV28 with TRBJ1-4; 7 bases are shared with TRBD1. Germline V lookup: CDR1 MDHEN, CDR2 SYDVKM. The CDR3 totals 18 residues. Trimming removed 5 bases from V and 0 bases from J; junction bases left unmatched: 12.

The sample holds one count of this clone. The J gene is TRBJ1-2, the V gene TRBV5-1; TRBD1 agrees at 8 bases. The V and J ends lost 4 bases and 8 bases, in that order; junction bases with no gene match: 7. The CDR3 is made up of 13 amino acids. Germline V CDR1 and CDR2: SGHRS, YFSETQ. CDR3 sequence (DNA): TGCGCCAGCAGCACCCAGGGGGCGAGGGGCTACACCTTC. Amino acid sequence: CASSTQGARGYTF.

The gene calls are TRBV13 and TRBJ1-3, with 7 positions matching TRBD1. This CDR3 region has 14 residues. CDR1 and CDR2 from the germline V gene are PRHDT and FYEKMQ (reference sequence). V shed 2 bases, J shed 8 bases, and the junction held 6 bases outside the gene matches. The CDR3 reads CASSLKGARDTIYF. CDR3 DNA sequence: TGTGCCAGCAGCTTAAAGGGGGCGCGGGACACCATATATTTT. Filled out from reference TRBV13 and TRBJ1-3, the complete variable domain reads AAGVIQSPRHLIKEKRETATLKCYPIPRHDTVYWYQQGPGQDPQFLISFYEKMQSDKGSIPDRFSAQQFSDYHSELNMSSLELGDSALYFCASSLKGARDTIYFGEGSWLTVV.

The chain has TRBV5-1 and TRBJ2-5; TRBD2 matches at 16 bases. CDR1 SGHRS and CDR2 YFSETQ come from the germline V gene. CDR3 size: 15 residues. The V segment lost 8 bases and the J segment 4 bases; nucleotides outside the gene matches: 5. In DNA, the CDR3 is TGCGCCAGTGGGACTAGCGGGGGGGCGAGAGAGACCCAGTACTTC. Translation: CASGTSGGARETQYF.

This chain uses TRBV5-1 with TRBJ1-1; 7 bases align to TRBD1. V shed 5 bases and J 1 base; nucleotides not matched to a gene: 8. Per the germline V gene, CDR1 is SGHRS and CDR2 is YFSETQ. The length of the CDR3 is 15 residues. The CDR3 DNA sequence: TGCGCCAGCAGGCGGCAGGGGGATGCGAACACTGAAGCTTTCTTT. Translating gives CASRRQGDANTEAFF.

The chain has TRBV5-6 and TRBJ2-1; 7 bases are shared with TRBD1. Germline values: CDR1 SGHDT, CDR2 YYEEEE. The CDR3 consists of 15 residues. V shed 2 bases and J 3 bases; nucleotides not matched to a gene: 5. The CDR3: CASSFRQGFYNEQFF. CDR3 nucleotide sequence: TGTGCCAGCAGCTTTCGACAGGGATTCTACAATGAGCAGTTCTTC. Supplemented by reference TRBV5-6 and TRBJ2-1, the full variable domain reads DAGVTQSPTHLIKTRGQQVTLRCSPKSGHDTVSWYQQALGQGPQFIFQYYEEEERQRGNFPDRFSGHQFPNYSSELNVNALLLGDSALYLCASSFRQGFYNEQFFGPGTRLTVL.

The V and J genes are TRBV7-9 and TRBJ1-6; D not resolved. This CDR3 has 12 residues. The germline V gene encodes CDR1 SEHNR and CDR2 FQNEAQ (reference sequence). The V gene lost 2 bases and the J gene lost 14 bases, with 10 bases spanning the gap. The CDR3 region has the DNA TGTGCCAGCAGCTTATCGCAGGAAACCCTCCACTTT. Translated: CASSLSQETLHF.

This chain connects TRBV15 to TRBJ2-7; tentative D call: TRBD1 (5 bases). CDR1 is LNHNV and CDR2 is YYDKDF in the germline V gene (reference sequence). This CDR3 is built from 16 residues. Trimming shortened V by 1 base and J by 0 bases, and 13 bases separated the two germline ends. The CDR3: CATSRGAQGFSYEQYF. CDR3 DNA: TGTGCCACCAGCAGAGGCGCTCAGGGTTTCTCCTACGAGCAGTACTTC. The whole variable domain, filled in from reference TRBV15 and TRBJ2-7, reads DAMVIQNPRYQVTQFGKPVTLSCSQTLNHNVMYWYQQKSSQAPKLLFHYYDKDFNNEADTPDNFQSRRPNTSFCFLDIRSPGLGDTAMYLCATSRGAQGFSYEQYFGPGTRLTVT.

The chain has TRBV6-6 and TRBJ1-5; D ambiguous. Germline assignment: CDR1 MNHNY and CDR2 SVGAGI (reference sequence). CDR3 length: 15 amino acids. Trimming cost V 8 bases and J 2 bases, with 16 bases left between them. CDR3 region: CASRPGFQGNQPQHF. The CDR3, as DNA: TGTGCCAGCCGCCCTGGGTTTCAGGGCAATCAGCCCCAGCATTTT.

The rearrangement links TRBV7-9 to TRBJ1-1, with D maybe TRBD1 (6 bases). CDR3 length: 19 amino acids. Germline V gene sequence: CDR1 SEHNR, CDR2 FQNEAQ (reference sequence). V dropped 7 bases and J dropped 0 bases, with 27 bases sitting between them. CDR3 sequence: CASTPLGTTGLTLNTEAFF. For the CDR3, the DNA is TGTGCCAGCACTCCCCTAGGCACGACAGGACTGACTCTGAACACTGAAGCTTTCTTT.